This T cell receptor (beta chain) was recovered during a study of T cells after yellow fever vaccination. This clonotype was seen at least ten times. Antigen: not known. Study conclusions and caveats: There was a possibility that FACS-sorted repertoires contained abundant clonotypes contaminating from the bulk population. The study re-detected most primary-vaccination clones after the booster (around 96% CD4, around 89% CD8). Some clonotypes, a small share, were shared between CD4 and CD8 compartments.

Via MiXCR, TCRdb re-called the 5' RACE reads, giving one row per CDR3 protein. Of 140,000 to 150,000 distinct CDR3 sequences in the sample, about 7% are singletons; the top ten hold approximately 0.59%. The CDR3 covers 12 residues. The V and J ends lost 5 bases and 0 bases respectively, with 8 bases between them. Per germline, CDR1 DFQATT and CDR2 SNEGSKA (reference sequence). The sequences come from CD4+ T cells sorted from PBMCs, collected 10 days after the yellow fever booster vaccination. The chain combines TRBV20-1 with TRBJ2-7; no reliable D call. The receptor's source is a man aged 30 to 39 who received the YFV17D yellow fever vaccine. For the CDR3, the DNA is TGCAGTGCTGTGGCGAGCTCCTACGAGCAGTACTTC. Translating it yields CSAVASSYEQYF.